Reported below is one T cell receptor beta chain. What it binds is unknown. Germline loops: CDR1 MNHEY, CDR2 SVGAGI. The CDR3 has 15 amino acids. V trimming: 5 bases; J trimming: 0 bases; junction bases outside the gene matches: 3. TCRdb used MiXCR to reprocess the reads, holding one entry per CDR3 protein. Of about 160,000 distinct CDR3 sequences in the sample, about 20% were seen once. These data come from a study of T cell repertoires in cytomegalovirus infection. Across the study: Public TCR beta signatures were indicative of both CMV infection and a matching HLA type.

The TCR was taken from a human donor in good health (CMV status not recorded). Some clones in this sample may be carry-over from other donors' samples. This sample comprised CD8+ T cells from cultured PBMCs, obtained from culture after CMV antigen stimulation. The genes are TRBV6-5 and TRBJ1-5, with 8 bases aligning to TRBD1. In DNA form, the CDR3 reads TGTGCCAGCAGTGGACAGGGCAATAGCAATCAGCCCCAGCATTTT. This codes for CASSGQGNSNQPQHF.